Sequencing of this T cell receptor (beta chain) was carried out in a study of blood T cell repertoires in COVID-19. The repertoire was sequenced with immunoSEQ multiplex PCR; TCRdb's copy has only in-frame clones and lacks some. The data hold 150,000 to 200,000 clones, with around 83% observed a single time. Sequencing used peripheral blood. This clonotype originated in a man aged 18-30 years with acute or convalescent COVID-19.

CDR3 region: CASSFQGGDNEQFF. In DNA form, the CDR3 reads TGCGCCAGCAGCTTCCAAGGAGGGGACAATGAGCAGTTCTTC. J is TRBJ2-1 and V is TRBV5-1; a weak D match, TRBD2 (6 bases). Trimming shortened V by 2 bases and J by 5 bases, and 11 bases separated the two germline ends. Looked up from germline, CDR1 is SGHRS and CDR2 is YFSETQ. The CDR3 has 14 residues.